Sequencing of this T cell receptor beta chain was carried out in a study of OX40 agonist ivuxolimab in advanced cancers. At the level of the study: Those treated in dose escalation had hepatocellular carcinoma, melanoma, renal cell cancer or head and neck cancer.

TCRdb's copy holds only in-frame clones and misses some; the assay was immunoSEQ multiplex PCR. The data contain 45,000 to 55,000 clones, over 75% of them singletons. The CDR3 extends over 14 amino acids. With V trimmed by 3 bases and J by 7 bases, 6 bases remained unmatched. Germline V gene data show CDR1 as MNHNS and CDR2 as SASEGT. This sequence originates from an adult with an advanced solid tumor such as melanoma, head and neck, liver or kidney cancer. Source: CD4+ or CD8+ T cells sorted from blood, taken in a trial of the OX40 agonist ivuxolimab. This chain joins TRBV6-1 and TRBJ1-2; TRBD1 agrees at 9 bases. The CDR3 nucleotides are TGTGCCAGCAGTGAGTCACAGGGGGCTGGTGGCTACACCTTC. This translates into CASSESQGAGGYTF.